The T cell receptor beta chain under discussion was sequenced for a study of cytomegalovirus exposure and HLA in healthy donors. Germline assignment: CDR1 SGHRS and CDR2 YFSETQ. This CDR3 is 15 amino acids long. The J segment lost 7 bases and the V segment lost 6 bases, leaving 8 bases of the junction unmatched. General study points: V- and J-gene trimming in TCR beta was tied to a missense DCLRE1C variant by an analysis performed later.

The sample holds a few counts of this clone. Its matching antigen is unknown. This PCR relied on a set of 60 Vbeta primers and 13 Jbeta primers. In the original processing: Later reanalysis found 80 million or so unique TCR beta chains, roughly 10 million of them shared. Libraries were prepared by immunoSEQ multiplex PCR; TCRdb keeps only in-frame clonotypes and omits some of them. V, J and clone size are taken as reported in that table, and D and trimming were inferred from the DNA itself. The table includes over 85,000 clones, roughly 70% detected once. The chain links TRBV5-1 to TRBJ1-6; TRBD1 aligns across 9 bases. This sequence originates from a man aged 30 to 39 in good health and CMV-seronegative. Source material: PBMCs. CDR3 region: CASKQSGQGNSPLHF. The CDR3, as DNA: TGCGCCAGCAAGCAATCGGGACAGGGAAATTCACCCCTCCACTTT.